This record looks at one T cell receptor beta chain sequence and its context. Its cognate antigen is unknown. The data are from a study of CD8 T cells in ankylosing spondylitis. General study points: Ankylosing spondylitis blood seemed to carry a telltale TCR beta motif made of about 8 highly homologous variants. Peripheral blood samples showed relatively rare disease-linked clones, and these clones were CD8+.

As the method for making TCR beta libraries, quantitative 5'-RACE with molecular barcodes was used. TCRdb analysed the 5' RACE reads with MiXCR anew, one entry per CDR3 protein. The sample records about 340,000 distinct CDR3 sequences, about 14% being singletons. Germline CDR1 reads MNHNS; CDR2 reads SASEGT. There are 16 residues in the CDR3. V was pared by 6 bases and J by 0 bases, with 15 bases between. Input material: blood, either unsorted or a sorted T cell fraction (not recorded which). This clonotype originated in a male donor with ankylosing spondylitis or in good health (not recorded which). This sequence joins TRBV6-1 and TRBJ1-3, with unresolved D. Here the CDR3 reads CASSFEPVGSGNTIYF. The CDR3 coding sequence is TGTGCCAGCAGCTTCGAGCCGGTAGGCTCTGGAAACACCATATATTTT.